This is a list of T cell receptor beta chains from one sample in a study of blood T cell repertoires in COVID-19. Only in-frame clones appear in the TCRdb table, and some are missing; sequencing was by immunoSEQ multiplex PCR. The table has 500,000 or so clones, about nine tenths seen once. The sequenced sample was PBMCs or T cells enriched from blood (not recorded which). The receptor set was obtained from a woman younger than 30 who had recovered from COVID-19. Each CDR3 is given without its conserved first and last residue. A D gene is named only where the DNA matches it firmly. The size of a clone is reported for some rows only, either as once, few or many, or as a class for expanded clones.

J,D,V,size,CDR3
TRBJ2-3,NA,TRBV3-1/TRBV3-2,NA,ASSQERWGGTQY
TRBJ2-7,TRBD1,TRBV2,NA,ASRTRTGDYEQY
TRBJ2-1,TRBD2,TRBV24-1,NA,ATSDLGGGPGREQF
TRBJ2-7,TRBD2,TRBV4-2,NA,ASSQSGGISAYEQY
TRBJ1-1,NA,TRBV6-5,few,ASSFRGRETEAF
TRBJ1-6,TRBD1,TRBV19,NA,ASSTGTGNNSPLH
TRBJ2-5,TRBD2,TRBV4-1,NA,ASSQEPGLAGGAHLETQY
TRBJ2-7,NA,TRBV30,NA,AWSPDRSYEQY
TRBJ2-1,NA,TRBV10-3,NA,AISEVGEQF
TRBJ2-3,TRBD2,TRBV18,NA,ASSKLAGGSTDTQY
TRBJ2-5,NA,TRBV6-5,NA,ASSYTAGPGKTQY
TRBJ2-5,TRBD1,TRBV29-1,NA,SVVERDRGYQETQY
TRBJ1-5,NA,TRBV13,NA,ASSLGRSQPQH
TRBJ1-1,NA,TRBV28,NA,ASSLRRGGNTEAF
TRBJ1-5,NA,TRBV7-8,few,ASSQSGSFYSNQPQH
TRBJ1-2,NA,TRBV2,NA,ASILEVDRWQGYT
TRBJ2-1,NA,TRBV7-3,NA,ASSLGSYNEQF
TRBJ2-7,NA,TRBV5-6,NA,ASSSTGNEQY
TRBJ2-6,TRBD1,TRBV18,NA,ASSQGQPSSGANVLT
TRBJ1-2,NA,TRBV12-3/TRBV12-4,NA,ASSLVFGAGYT
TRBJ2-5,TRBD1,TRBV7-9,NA,ASSQTGSETQY
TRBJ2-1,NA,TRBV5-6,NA,ASSLTSYSYNEQF
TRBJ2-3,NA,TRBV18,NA,ASSPGRDSDTQY
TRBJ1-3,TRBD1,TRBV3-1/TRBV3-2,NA,ASSQVSPGTASGNTIY
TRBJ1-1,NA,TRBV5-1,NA,ASSSLGLTNTEAF
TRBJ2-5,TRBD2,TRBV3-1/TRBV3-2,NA,ASSTSAETQY
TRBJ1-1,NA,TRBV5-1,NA,ASRVQGNTEAF
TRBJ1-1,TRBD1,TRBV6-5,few,ASSTLTGVTEAF
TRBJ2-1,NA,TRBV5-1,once,ASSLGPSEDNEQF
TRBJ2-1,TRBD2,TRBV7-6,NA,ASSSFLGRGGLNEQF
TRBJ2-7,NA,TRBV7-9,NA,ASSLSAGYQEQY
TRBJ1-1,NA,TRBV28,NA,ASREERTEAF
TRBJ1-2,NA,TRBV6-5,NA,ASKETSSYGYT
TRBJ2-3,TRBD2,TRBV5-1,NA,ASSLGLAGTDTQY
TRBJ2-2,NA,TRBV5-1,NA,ASSQNTGELF
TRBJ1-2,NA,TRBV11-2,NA,ASSLSPTYGYT
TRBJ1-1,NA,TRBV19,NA,ASSLTPGVNTEAF
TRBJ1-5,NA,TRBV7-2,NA,ASSLASGGGQPQH
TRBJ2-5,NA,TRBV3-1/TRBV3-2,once,ASSQDVAAALETQY
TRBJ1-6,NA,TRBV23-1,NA,ASSQGAANSPLH
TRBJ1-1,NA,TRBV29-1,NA,SARSGANTEAF
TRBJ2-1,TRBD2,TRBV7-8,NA,ASSFIAGEEQF
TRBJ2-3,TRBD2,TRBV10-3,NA,AISETTGGGTDTQY
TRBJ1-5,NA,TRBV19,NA,ASSPRESHQPQH
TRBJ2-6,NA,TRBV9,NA,ASSVDRISGANVLT
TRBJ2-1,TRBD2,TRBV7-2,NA,ASSLSGGPYNEQF
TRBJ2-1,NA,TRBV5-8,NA,ASSGTSYNEQF
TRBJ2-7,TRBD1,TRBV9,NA,ASSEGASSYEQY
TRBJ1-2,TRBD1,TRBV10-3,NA,AISGTAYGYT
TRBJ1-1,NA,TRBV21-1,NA,ASSRGDCHMNTEAF
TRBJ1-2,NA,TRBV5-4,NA,ASSVPPGGEIGYT
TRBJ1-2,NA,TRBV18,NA,ASSPGPSYGYT
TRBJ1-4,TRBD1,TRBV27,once,ASGPTGVDEKLF
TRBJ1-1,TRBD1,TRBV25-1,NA,ASSRQGIVGTEAF
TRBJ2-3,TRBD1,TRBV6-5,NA,ASNRQGAGSDTQY
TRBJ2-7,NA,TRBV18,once,ASSPPVAGSYEQY
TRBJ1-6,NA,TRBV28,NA,ASSFGPQGGVPYNSPLH